The rows below give T cell receptor beta chains drawn from one sample of a study of cytomegalovirus exposure and HLA in healthy donors. Generated by immunoSEQ multiplex PCR, the TCRdb table keeps only in-frame clones and is missing some. The table records approximately 160,000 clones, almost 85% of them present only once. What was sequenced was PBMCs. These receptors came from a boy between 2 and 10 years old in good health and CMV-seronegative. Each CDR3 is given with its conserved first and last residue. Each record gives: CDR3 length, V gene, clone size, D gene, J gene, CDR3 DNA, CDR3 protein. D genes are given only for firm matches. Not all rows give a size; the values are once, few, many and, for expanded clones, a class.

length: 15; V: TRBV5-1; size: .; D: TRBD2; J: TRBJ2-1; DNA: TGCGCCAGCAGCTTGAGACTAGCGGGAGGGAATGAGCAGTTCTTC; CDR3: CASSLRLAGGNEQFF
length: 15; V: TRBV7-2; size: .; D: .; J: TRBJ2-7; DNA: TGTGCCAGCAGCTTATCTTTGCGGCCCACCTACGAGCAGTACTTC; CDR3: CASSLSLRPTYEQYF
length: 17; V: TRBV12-5; size: .; D: .; J: TRBJ2-6; DNA: TGTGCTAGTGGTTTGGGACCGGGTCCCTCTGGGGCCAACGTCCTGACTTTC; CDR3: CASGLGPGPSGANVLTF
length: 15; V: TRBV11-2; size: .; D: .; J: TRBJ2-7; DNA: TGTGCCAGCAGCTTAATGACAGTGAGCTCCTACGAGCAGTACTTC; CDR3: CASSLMTVSSYEQYF
length: 14; V: TRBV18; size: .; D: TRBD1; J: TRBJ1-2; DNA: TGTGCCAGCTCACCGGGGGACAGCCTCTATGGCTACACCTTC; CDR3: CASSPGDSLYGYTF
length: 15; V: TRBV5-1; size: .; D: TRBD2; J: TRBJ2-5; DNA: TGCGCCAGCAGCCTTTCCGGGACTACCCAAGAGACCCAGTACTTC; CDR3: CASSLSGTTQETQYF
length: 16; V: TRBV5-4; size: .; D: TRBD2; J: TRBJ2-7; DNA: TGTGCCAGCAGCGGAAGGACTAGCGGGTACTCCTACGAGCAGTACTTC; CDR3: CASSGRTSGYSYEQYF
length: 12; V: TRBV4-2; size: many; D: .; J: TRBJ1-1; DNA: TGTGCCAGCAGCCAAGTAGAGGCTGAAGCTTTCTTT; CDR3: CASSQVEAEAFF
length: 14; V: TRBV2; size: .; D: .; J: TRBJ2-7; DNA: TGTGCCAGCAGTGAGGGGCAGGGGATCGACGAGCAGTACTTC; CDR3: CASSEGQGIDEQYF
length: 14; V: TRBV4-2; size: .; D: .; J: TRBJ2-5; DNA: TGTGCCAGCAGCTTGTTAAGGGGTCAAGAGACCCAGTACTTC; CDR3: CASSLLRGQETQYF
length: 17; V: TRBV7-2; size: .; D: TRBD1; J: TRBJ2-7; DNA: TGTGCCAGCAGCTCAGGCCCGGCCGGGACAGGGGACTACGAGCAGTACTTC; CDR3: CASSSGPAGTGDYEQYF
length: 14; V: TRBV5-8; size: .; D: .; J: TRBJ2-2; DNA: TGTGCCAGCAGACAGCTTAGCGGAGGCGGGGAGCTGTTTTTT; CDR3: CASRQLSGGGELFF
length: 17; V: TRBV7-9; size: .; D: .; J: TRBJ1-2; DNA: TGTGCCAGCAGCTCCCTTTTGGGGGCCTCACTTAACTATGGCTACACCTTC; CDR3: CASSSLLGASLNYGYTF
length: 14; V: TRBV12-5; size: .; D: .; J: TRBJ2-1; DNA: TGTGCTAGTGGTTTGGTAGAGGGTAACAATGAGCAGTTCTTC; CDR3: CASGLVEGNNEQFF
length: 12; V: TRBV18; size: .; D: TRBD1; J: TRBJ1-2; DNA: TGTGCCAGCTCACGGGACAGGGGGGGCTACACCTTC; CDR3: CASSRDRGGYTF
length: 13; V: TRBV7-9; size: .; D: .; J: TRBJ1-1; DNA: TGTGCCAGCAGCATAACAGGGTTGACTGAAGCTTTCTTT; CDR3: CASSITGLTEAFF
length: 12; V: TRBV10-1; size: .; D: TRBD1; J: TRBJ2-1; DNA: TGCGCCAGCGGGACAGGATCCAATGAGCAGTTCTTC; CDR3: CASGTGSNEQFF
length: 12; V: TRBV10-1; size: once; D: TRBD2; J: TRBJ2-3; DNA: TGCGCCAGCTCAGCGGGAGGGGATACGCAGTATTTT; CDR3: CASSAGGDTQYF
length: 16; V: TRBV28; size: .; D: TRBD2; J: TRBJ2-1; DNA: TGTGCCAGCAGTCCCCGAGACCAGCGGGGATACAATGAGCAGTTCTTC; CDR3: CASSPRDQRGYNEQFF
length: 15; V: TRBV2; size: .; D: .; J: TRBJ2-1; DNA: TGTGCCAGCAGTGTTCAGGGGACCTCCTACAATGAGCAGTTCTTC; CDR3: CASSVQGTSYNEQFF
length: 16; V: TRBV5-1; size: once; D: .; J: TRBJ2-3; DNA: TGCGCCAGCAGCTTAGGGGTAAGAGTCAGCACAGATACGCAGTATTTT; CDR3: CASSLGVRVSTDTQYF
length: 13; V: TRBV28; size: .; D: .; J: TRBJ1-2; DNA: TGTGCCAGCAAGAGTAGGCGGCTGAAGGGCTACACCTTC; CDR3: CASKSRRLKGYTF
length: 14; V: TRBV19; size: once; D: TRBD1; J: TRBJ1-2; DNA: TGTGCCAGTAGGATTAGGACAGGAAACTATGGCTACACCTTC; CDR3: CASRIRTGNYGYTF
length: 15; V: TRBV14; size: .; D: .; J: TRBJ2-7; DNA: TGTGCCAGCAGCGGACGGACAGCCTCTCCCTACGAGCAGTACTTC; CDR3: CASSGRTASPYEQYF
length: 17; V: TRBV12-5; size: .; D: TRBD2; J: TRBJ2-3; DNA: TGTGCTAGTGGTTTGGGGTGGACTAGCGGGGACTCAGATACGCAGTATTTT; CDR3: CASGLGWTSGDSDTQYF
length: 13; V: TRBV5-1; size: .; D: TRBD1; J: TRBJ1-4; DNA: TGCGCCAGCAGCGAGGACAGGGATGAAAAACTGTTTTTT; CDR3: CASSEDRDEKLFF
length: 12; V: TRBV4-2; size: .; D: .; J: TRBJ2-7; DNA: TGTGCCAGCAGCCAAGACTTCTACGAGCAGTACTTC; CDR3: CASSQDFYEQYF
length: 13; V: TRBV11-2; size: .; D: TRBD1; J: TRBJ1-1; DNA: TGTGCCAGCAGCTTGGGGGACAGACTTGAAGCTTTCTTT; CDR3: CASSLGDRLEAFF
length: 14; V: TRBV28; size: few; D: .; J: TRBJ1-2; DNA: TGTGCCAGCAATCAGAAGGGGCGTAGCTATGGCTACACCTTC; CDR3: CASNQKGRSYGYTF
length: 12; V: TRBV5-4; size: few; D: .; J: TRBJ2-7; DNA: TGTGCCAGCAGCTTGGGAGGTGGCGAGCAGTACTTC; CDR3: CASSLGGGEQYF
length: 14; V: TRBV2; size: .; D: .; J: TRBJ1-1; DNA: TGTGCCAGCAGGACCAGACAGGAAAACACTGAAGCTTTCTTT; CDR3: CASRTRQENTEAFF
length: 15; V: TRBV9; size: .; D: TRBD2; J: TRBJ2-7; DNA: TGTGCCAGCAGCGTAGGCTCTAGCGGGAAGTACGAGCAGTACTTC; CDR3: CASSVGSSGKYEQYF
length: 14; V: TRBV6-1; size: .; D: TRBD1; J: TRBJ2-7; DNA: TGTGCCAGCAGTGGACCGGGACAGGGCCACGAGCAGTACTTC; CDR3: CASSGPGQGHEQYF
length: 13; V: TRBV10-1; size: few; D: .; J: TRBJ1-1; DNA: TGCGCCAGCAGTGAATACGGGGGCACTGAAGCTTTCTTT; CDR3: CASSEYGGTEAFF
length: 18; V: TRBV5-6; size: .; D: .; J: TRBJ1-5; DNA: TGTGCCAGCAGCTCCCGACGCCTTTCCGGGGGGAGCAATCAGCCCCAGCATTTT; CDR3: CASSSRRLSGGSNQPQHF
length: 16; V: TRBV2; size: .; D: .; J: TRBJ2-7; DNA: TGTGCCAGCAGCGCATCATTCTACAGGTCAACCTACGAGCAGTACTTC; CDR3: CASSASFYRSTYEQYF
length: 16; V: TRBV5-4; size: .; D: TRBD2; J: TRBJ2-5; DNA: TGTGCCAGCAGCTGGTTGCAGCTAGCGGAAGAAGAGACCCAGTACTTC; CDR3: CASSWLQLAEEETQYF
length: 13; V: TRBV6-5; size: .; D: .; J: TRBJ2-7; DNA: TGTGCCAGCAGTTCGGACAATCCCTACGAGCAGTACTTC; CDR3: CASSSDNPYEQYF
length: 14; V: TRBV9; size: few; D: .; J: TRBJ1-3; DNA: TGTGCCAGCAGCGTAGCGGGACAAGGAAACACCATATATTTT; CDR3: CASSVAGQGNTIYF
length: 15; V: TRBV7-3; size: .; D: TRBD2; J: TRBJ2-7; DNA: TGTGCCAGCAGCTTAAACGGGGGGGGCCGGTACGAGCAGTACTTC; CDR3: CASSLNGGGRYEQYF
length: 13; V: TRBV10-3; size: .; D: TRBD2; J: TRBJ2-3; DNA: TGTGCCGCCGAGCGGGAGGGCACAGATACGCAGTATTTT; CDR3: CAAEREGTDTQYF
length: 15; V: TRBV4-1; size: .; D: .; J: TRBJ2-7; DNA: TGCGCCAGCAGCCAAGGGAATAACGCGGGGTACGAGCAGTACTTC; CDR3: CASSQGNNAGYEQYF
length: 16; V: TRBV10-3; size: .; D: TRBD2; J: TRBJ2-7; DNA: TGTGCCATCAGTGGATCCGAACTAGCGGGTCCCTACGAGCAGTACTTC; CDR3: CAISGSELAGPYEQYF
length: 13; V: TRBV27; size: .; D: TRBD2; J: TRBJ2-7; DNA: TGTGCCAGCAGTTTAGGGACTAGGTCCGAGCAGTACTTC; CDR3: CASSLGTRSEQYF
length: 16; V: TRBV10-2; size: .; D: .; J: TRBJ1-6; DNA: TGCGCCAGCAGTGGGGATCGACAGGACTATAATTCACCCCTCCACTTT; CDR3: CASSGDRQDYNSPLHF
length: 13; V: TRBV28; size: .; D: TRBD1; J: TRBJ1-2; DNA: TGTGCCAGCAGTTTACGGGACAGGGTGGGCTACACCTTC; CDR3: CASSLRDRVGYTF
length: 16; V: TRBV27; size: .; D: TRBD2; J: TRBJ2-2; DNA: TGTGCCAGCAGTTTATGGTCCAGCGGGAGAACCGGGGAGCTGTTTTTT; CDR3: CASSLWSSGRTGELFF
length: 14; V: TRBV5-6; size: few; D: TRBD1; J: TRBJ1-2; DNA: TGTGCCAGCAGCTCTACAGGGGGCGGGGATGGCTACACCTTC; CDR3: CASSSTGGGDGYTF
length: 17; V: TRBV18; size: .; D: TRBD1; J: TRBJ1-4; DNA: TGTGCCAGCTCACCACCGGGACAGGGACCCTTAGGAGAAAAACTGTTTTTT; CDR3: CASSPPGQGPLGEKLFF
length: 14; V: TRBV6-5; size: once; D: .; J: TRBJ2-5; DNA: TGTGCCAGCAGTTATGACAGCCCCTTAGGGACCCAGTACTTC; CDR3: CASSYDSPLGTQYF
length: 14; V: TRBV30; size: few; D: .; J: TRBJ2-2; DNA: TGTGCCTGGAGTGTAACGGGGTTGACCGGGGAGCTGTTTTTT; CDR3: CAWSVTGLTGELFF
length: 14; V: TRBV28; size: .; D: TRBD1; J: TRBJ1-1; DNA: TGTGCCAGCAGTCTCCCAGGGGGATTTAGGATCACTTTCTTT; CDR3: CASSLPGGFRITFF
length: 14; V: TRBV29-1; size: .; D: TRBD1; J: TRBJ1-1; DNA: TGCAGCGTTCAGTTACAGGGGGCGAACACTGAAGCTTTCTTT; CDR3: CSVQLQGANTEAFF
length: 14; V: TRBV19; size: .; D: .; J: TRBJ1-5; DNA: TGTGCCACCCTGGGGCAGAATAGCAATCAGCCCCAGCATTTT; CDR3: CATLGQNSNQPQHF
length: 14; V: TRBV4-2; size: .; D: .; J: TRBJ1-2; DNA: TGTGCCAGCAGCCAAGGAGGTGGATGGTATGGCTACACCTTC; CDR3: CASSQGGGWYGYTF